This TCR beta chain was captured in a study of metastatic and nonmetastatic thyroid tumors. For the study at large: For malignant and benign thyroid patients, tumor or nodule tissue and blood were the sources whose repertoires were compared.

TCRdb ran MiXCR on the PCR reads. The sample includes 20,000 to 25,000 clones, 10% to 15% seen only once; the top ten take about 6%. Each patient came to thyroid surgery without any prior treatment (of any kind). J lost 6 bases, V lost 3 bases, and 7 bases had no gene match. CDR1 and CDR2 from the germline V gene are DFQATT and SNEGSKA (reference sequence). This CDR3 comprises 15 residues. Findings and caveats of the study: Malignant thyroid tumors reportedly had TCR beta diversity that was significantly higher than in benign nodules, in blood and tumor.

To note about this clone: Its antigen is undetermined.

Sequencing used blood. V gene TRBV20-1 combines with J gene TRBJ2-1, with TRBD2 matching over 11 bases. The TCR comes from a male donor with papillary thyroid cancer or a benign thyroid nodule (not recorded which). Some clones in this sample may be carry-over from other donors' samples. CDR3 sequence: CSASGGTSGFNEQFF. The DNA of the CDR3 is TGCAGTGCTAGCGGCGGGACTAGCGGCTTCAATGAGCAGTTCTTC.